This T cell receptor beta chain was captured by sequencing in a study of T cell repertoires in cytomegalovirus infection. MiXCR was run by TCRdb on the reads, yielding one entry per CDR3 protein. The data show about 900,000 distinct CDR3 sequences, with more than 25% seen just once and over 12% held by the top ten. About this clonotype itself: As yet, its antigen is unknown.

This CDR3 has 17 amino acids. Germline CDR1 reads SGHDN; CDR2 reads FVKESK. The V gene lost 0 bases and the J gene lost 4 bases, with 16 bases spanning the gap. This TCR derives from a human donor in good health (CMV status not recorded). Some clones in this sample may be carry-over from other donors' samples. The chain carries TRBV14 and TRBJ1-3; the D is unclear. The input for sequencing was cultured CD8+ T cells from PBMCs, taken from culture after CMV antigen stimulation. The CDR3 reads CASSQDWSLGPGNTIYF. CDR3 bases: TGTGCCAGCAGCCAAGATTGGAGCCTCGGACCCGGAAACACCATATATTTT.